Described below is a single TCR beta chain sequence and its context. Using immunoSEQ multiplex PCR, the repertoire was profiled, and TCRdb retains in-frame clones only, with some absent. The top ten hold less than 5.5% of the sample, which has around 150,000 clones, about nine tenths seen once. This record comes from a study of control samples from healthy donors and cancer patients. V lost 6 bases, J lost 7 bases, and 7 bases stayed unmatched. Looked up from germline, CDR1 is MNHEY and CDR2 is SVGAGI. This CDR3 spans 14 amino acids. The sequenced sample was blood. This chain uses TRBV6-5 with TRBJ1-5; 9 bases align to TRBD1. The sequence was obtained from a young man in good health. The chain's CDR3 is CASSRTGVGQPQHF. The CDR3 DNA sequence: TGTGCCAGCAGCAGGACAGGGGTCGGGCAGCCCCAGCATTTT.